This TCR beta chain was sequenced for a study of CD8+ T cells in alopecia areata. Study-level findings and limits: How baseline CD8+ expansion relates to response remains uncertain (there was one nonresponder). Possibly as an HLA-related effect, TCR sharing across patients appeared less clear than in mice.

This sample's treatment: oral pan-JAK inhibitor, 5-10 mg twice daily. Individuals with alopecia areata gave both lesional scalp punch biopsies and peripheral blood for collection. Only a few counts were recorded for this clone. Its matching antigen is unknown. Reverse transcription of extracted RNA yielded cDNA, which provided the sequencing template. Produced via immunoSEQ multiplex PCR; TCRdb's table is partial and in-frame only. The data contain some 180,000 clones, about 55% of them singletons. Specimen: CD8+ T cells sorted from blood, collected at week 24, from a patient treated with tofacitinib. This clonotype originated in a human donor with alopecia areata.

In nucleotides, the CDR3 is TGCGCCAGCAGTCATGTGGCGGGGCTAGCCAAAAACATTCAGTACTTC. Translated, it gives CASSHVAGLAKNIQYF. This chain joins TRBV23-1 and TRBJ2-4, with D possibly being TRBD2 (6 bases). TRBV23-1 is given ORF status, its function remaining uncertain. This CDR3 region has 16 residues. V lost 3 bases, J lost 0 bases, and 12 bases lay in between.